The clone carrying this T cell receptor (beta chain) was found a few times. As yet, its antigen is unknown. Deletions cut 1 base from V and 5 bases from J, with 12 bases between. Germline CDR1 reads LGHNA; CDR2 reads YNFKEQ. The CDR3 loop spans 15 amino acids. The data originate from a study of human T cells and chemical hapten exposure. About the study: Sensitization used 2% DPC on approximately 2 cm by approximately 2 cm upper inner arm skin.

General study findings and limits: Donors had alopecia, so their immune response may differ from healthy people's. Expanded TCRs produced significantly more large CDR3 similarity clusters than controls did.

The study used a library that attached unique molecular identifiers to individual cDNA molecules. Each CDR3 protein gets one entry after TCRdb re-called the RACE reads with MiXCR. Among about 85,000 distinct CDR3 sequences listed, roughly 8.5% were seen once. Time point denoted: pre-sensitization, week 0. Treatment here: therapeutic diphenylcyclopropenone sensitization with weekly scalp DPC. The specimen was whole blood, collected in connection with sensitization to the hapten diphenylcyclopropenone (DPC). This sequence joins TRBV4-2 and TRBJ2-1; D is ambiguous. This TCR was sampled from a man aged 40-50 years with alopecia areata. Some clones in this sample may be carry-over from other donors' samples. CDR3 in DNA: TGTGCCAGCAGCCAAGTCAGGAGCAGAAACAATGAGCAGTTCTTC. It translates to CASSQVRSRNNEQFF.